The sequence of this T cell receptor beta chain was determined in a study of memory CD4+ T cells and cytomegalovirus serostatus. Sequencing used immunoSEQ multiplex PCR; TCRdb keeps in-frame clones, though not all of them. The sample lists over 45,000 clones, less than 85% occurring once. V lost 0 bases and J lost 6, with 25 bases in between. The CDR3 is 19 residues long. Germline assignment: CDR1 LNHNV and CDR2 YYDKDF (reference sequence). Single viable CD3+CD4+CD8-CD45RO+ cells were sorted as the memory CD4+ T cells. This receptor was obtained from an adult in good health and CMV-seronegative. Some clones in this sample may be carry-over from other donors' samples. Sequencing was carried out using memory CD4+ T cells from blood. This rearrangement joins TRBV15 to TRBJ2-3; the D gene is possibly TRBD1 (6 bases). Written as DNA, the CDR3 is TGTGCCACCAGCAGAGATAGTGCCGACCGGGACAAAAGAGACGATACGCAGTATTTT. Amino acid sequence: CATSRDSADRDKRDDTQYF.